The clone carrying this TCR beta chain turned up a few times. Its antigen remains unidentified. This record belongs to a study of T cells in Graves' hyperthyroidism and ophthalmopathy. The CDR3 consists of 14 residues. Germline CDR1 is SGHTA and CDR2 is FQGTGA. V was trimmed by 0 bases and J by 8 bases, leaving 8 bases between them. Hyperthyroidism in the patients, aged 18 to 65, was newly diagnosed and under 2 months in duration. RNA transcripts provided the source from which TCR beta CDR3 regions were amplified. Initially, a first-round RT-PCR of the TCR CDR3 employed the HTBI primer set. TCRdb itself ran the multiplex PCR reads through MiXCR, one entry per CDR3 protein. The sample gives about 580,000 distinct CDR3 sequences, approximately 15% of which show up once; less than 6% is in the top ten. Study-level findings and limits: Also found in blood were most expanded thyroid clonotypes above 0.001.

This receptor was taken from a woman aged 25 to 39 with Graves' hyperthyroidism that later progressed to Graves' ophthalmopathy. The sequenced sample was blood. The gene calls are TRBV7-3 and TRBJ1-6; D gene uncertain. The CDR3 protein is CASSLTGVDSPLHF. The CDR3 DNA reads as TGTGCCAGCAGCTTAACTGGGGTGGATTCACCCCTCCACTTT.